This T cell receptor beta chain was profiled in a study of blood T cell repertoires in COVID-19. Overall study context: Acute and convalescent COVID-19 samples came from the United States, Italy and Spain. PBMCs, B-cell-depleted T cells, or T cells were the source of the cDNA or gDNA that made up the material.

Using immunoSEQ multiplex PCR, the repertoire was profiled, and TCRdb retains in-frame clones only, with some absent. The sample has around 200,000 clones; around 85% are singletons. The specimen was PBMCs or T cells enriched from blood (not recorded which). The sequence was obtained from a woman in her twenties or thirties who had recovered from COVID-19.

The CDR3 loop reads CASSADMDRDVNQPQHF. The CDR3 DNA reads TGTGCCAGCAGTGCAGACATGGACAGGGACGTCAATCAGCCCCAGCATTTT. The chain is built from TRBV2 and TRBJ1-5, with 8 bases that match TRBD1. The CDR3 extends over 17 amino acids. The V gene's germline CDR1 is SNHLY and CDR2 FYNNEI. Trimming cost V 4 bases and J 3 bases; bases outside gene matches: 11.